This T cell receptor beta chain is drawn from a study of blood T cell repertoires in COVID-19. Study-wide background: The United States, Italy and Spain provided the acute and convalescent COVID-19 samples. The cDNA or gDNA used as material had been derived from T cells, B-cell-depleted T cells, or PBMCs.

The CDR3 length is 14 residues. Germline values: CDR1 SGHNT, CDR2 YYREEE (reference sequence). V gave up 9 bases and J gave up 4 bases, with 19 bases separating them. Methods used by the authors: Amplifying reference gene primers gave estimates of nucleated cell counts. Sequencing was performed with immunoSEQ multiplex PCR; in TCRdb, only in-frame clones are kept and a portion is missing. The D gene and trimming were derived from the DNA, and the V and J assignments and clone size from that table. The sample has 250,000 or so clones; about nine tenths are singletons. V gene TRBV5-4 combines with J gene TRBJ2-5; D is possibly TRBD2 (5 bases). Sequencing was performed on peripheral blood. This receptor was obtained from a man aged 35 to 55 with active or convalescent COVID-19. The CDR3 protein is CAITSDSGRETQYF. In DNA form, the CDR3 reads TGTGCCATAACTTCGGACTCCGGGCGAGAGACCCAGTACTTC.